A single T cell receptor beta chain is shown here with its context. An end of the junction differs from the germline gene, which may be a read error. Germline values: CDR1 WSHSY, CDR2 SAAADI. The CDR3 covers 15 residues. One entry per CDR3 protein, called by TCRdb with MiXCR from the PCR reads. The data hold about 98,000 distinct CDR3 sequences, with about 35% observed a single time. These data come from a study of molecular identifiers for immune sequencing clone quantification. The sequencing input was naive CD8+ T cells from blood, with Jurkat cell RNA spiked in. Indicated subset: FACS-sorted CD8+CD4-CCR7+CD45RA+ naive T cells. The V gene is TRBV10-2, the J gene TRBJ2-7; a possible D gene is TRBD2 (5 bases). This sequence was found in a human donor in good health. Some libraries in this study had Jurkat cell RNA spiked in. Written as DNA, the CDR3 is TGCGCCGGCAGTGAGTTTGGGAGTAGCTCCTACGAGCAGTACTTC. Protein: CAGSEFGSSSYEQYF.